This T cell receptor (beta chain) was observed in a study of T cell repertoires in cytomegalovirus infection. On this clonotype: The antigen is not known.

Study-wide results and limits: Identification of carriers of CMV plus the relevant HLA was achieved through cumulative public TCR beta family frequency.

Per the germline V gene, CDR1 is SGHAT and CDR2 is FQNNGV. This CDR3 spans 15 amino acids. V shed 5 bases and J shed 4 bases, with 17 bases lying between them. MiXCR, run by TCRdb on the reads, gives a single entry per CDR3 protein. The sample yields roughly 500,000 distinct CDR3 sequences, about 33% seen once. Specimen: cultured PBMCs, collected from culture after CMV antigen stimulation. The source is a human donor in good health (CMV status not recorded). Some clones in this sample may be carry-over from other donors' samples. The V call is TRBV11-2, the J call TRBJ1-2; tentatively, D is TRBD1 (6 bases). In nucleotides, the CDR3 is TGTGCCAGCAGCAAATCCCAGACAGGAATCTATGGCTACACCTTC. Residues: CASSKSQTGIYGYTF.